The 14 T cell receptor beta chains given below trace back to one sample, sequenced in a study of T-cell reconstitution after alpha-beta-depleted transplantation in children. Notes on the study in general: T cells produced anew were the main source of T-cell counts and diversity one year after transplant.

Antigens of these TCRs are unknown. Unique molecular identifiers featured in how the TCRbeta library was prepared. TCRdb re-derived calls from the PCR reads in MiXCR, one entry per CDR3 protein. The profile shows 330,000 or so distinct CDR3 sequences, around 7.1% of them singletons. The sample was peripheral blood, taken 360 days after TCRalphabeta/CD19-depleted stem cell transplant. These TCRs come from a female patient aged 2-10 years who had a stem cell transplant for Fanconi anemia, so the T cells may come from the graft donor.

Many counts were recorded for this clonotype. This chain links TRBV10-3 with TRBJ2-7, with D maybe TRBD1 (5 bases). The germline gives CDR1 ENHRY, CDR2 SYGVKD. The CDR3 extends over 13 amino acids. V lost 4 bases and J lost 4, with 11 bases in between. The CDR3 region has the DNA TGTGCCATCAGTGTGGACACCAGGTACGAGCAGTACGTC. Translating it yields CAISVDTRYEQYV.

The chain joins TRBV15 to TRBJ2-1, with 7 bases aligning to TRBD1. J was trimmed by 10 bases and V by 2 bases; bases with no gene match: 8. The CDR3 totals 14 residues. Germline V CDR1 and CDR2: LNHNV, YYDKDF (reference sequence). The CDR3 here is CATSRLRGGEEQFF. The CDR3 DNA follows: TGTGCCACCAGCAGATTGCGAGGGGGCGAGGAGCAGTTCTTC.

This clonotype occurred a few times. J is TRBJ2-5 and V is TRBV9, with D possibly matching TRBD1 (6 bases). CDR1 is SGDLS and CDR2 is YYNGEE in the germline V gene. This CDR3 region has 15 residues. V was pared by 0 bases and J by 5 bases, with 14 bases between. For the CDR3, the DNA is TGTGCCAGCAGCGTAGAAGGGACACGTGGGGAGACCCAGTACTTC. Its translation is CASSVEGTRGETQYF.

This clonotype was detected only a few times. The CDR3, as DNA: TGTGCCAGCACCCCGTCGGGGATTGTGAATGAGCAGTTCTTC. This gives the protein CASTPSGIVNEQFF. The genes are TRBV11-2 and TRBJ2-1; possible D gene TRBD2, 5 bases. In germline, CDR1 is SGHAT, CDR2 FQNNGV. The ends were cut back, 7 bases at V and 7 bases at J, with 17 bases in the middle. The CDR3 is made up of 14 amino acids.

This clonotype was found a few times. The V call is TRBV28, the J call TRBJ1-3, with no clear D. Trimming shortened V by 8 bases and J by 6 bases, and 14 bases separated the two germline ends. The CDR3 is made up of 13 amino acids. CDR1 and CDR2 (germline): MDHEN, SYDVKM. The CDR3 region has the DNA TGTGCCAGCGCCCTTTTTTCGGCAAACACCATATATTTT. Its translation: CASALFSANTIYF.

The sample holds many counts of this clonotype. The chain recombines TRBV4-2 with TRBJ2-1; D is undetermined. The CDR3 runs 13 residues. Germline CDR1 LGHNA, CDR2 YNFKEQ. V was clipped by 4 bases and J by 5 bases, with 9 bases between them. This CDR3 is CASSPPAHNEQFF. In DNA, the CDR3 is TGTGCCAGCAGCCCACCGGCCCACAATGAGCAGTTCTTC.

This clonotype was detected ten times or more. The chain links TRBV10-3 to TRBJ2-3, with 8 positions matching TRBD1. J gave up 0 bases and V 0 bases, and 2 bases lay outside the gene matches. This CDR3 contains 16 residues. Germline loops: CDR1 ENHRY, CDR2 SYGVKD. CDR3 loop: CAISESWTGSTDTQYF. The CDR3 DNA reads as TGTGCCATCAGTGAGTCTTGGACAGGGAGCACAGATACGCAGTATTTT.

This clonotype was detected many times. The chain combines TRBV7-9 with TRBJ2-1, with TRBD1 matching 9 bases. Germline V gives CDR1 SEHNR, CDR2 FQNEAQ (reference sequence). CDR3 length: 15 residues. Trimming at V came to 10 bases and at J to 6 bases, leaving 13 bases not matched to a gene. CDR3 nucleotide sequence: TGTGCCATAAGGGCCCTCACGGGACAGGGCAATGAGCAGTTCTTC. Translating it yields CAIRALTGQGNEQFF.

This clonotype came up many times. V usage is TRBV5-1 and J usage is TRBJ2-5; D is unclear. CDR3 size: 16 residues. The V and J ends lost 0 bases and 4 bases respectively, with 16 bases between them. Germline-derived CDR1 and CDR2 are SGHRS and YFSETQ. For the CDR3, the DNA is TGCGCCAGCAGCTTGGTCTCCGGACCGTCGGGAGAGACCCAGTACTTC. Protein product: CASSLVSGPSGETQYF. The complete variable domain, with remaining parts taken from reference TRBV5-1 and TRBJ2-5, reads KAGVTQTPRYLIKTRGQQVTLSCSPISGHRSVSWYQQTPGQGLQFLFEYFSETQRNKGNFPGRFSGRQFSNSRSEMNVSTLELGDSALYLCASSLVSGPSGETQYFGPGTRLLVL.

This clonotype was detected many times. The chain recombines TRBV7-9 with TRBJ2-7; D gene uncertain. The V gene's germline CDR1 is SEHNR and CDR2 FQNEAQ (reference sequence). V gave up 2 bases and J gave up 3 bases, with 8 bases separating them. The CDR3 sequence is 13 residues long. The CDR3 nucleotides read TGTGCCAGCAGCTTAACCCACGACTACGAGCAGTACTTC. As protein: CASSLTHDYEQYF.

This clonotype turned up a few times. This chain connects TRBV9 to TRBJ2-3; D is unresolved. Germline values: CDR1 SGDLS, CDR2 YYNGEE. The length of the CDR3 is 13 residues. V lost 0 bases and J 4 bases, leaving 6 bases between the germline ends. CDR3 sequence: CASSVAQADTQYF. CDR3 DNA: TGTGCCAGCAGCGTAGCGCAGGCAGATACGCAGTATTTT.

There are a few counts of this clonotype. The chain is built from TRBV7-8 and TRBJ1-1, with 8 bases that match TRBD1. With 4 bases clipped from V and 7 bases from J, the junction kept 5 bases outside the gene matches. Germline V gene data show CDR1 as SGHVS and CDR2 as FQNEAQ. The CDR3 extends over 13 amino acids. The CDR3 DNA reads TGTGCCAGCAGCTCCCGGACAGGGTTTGAAGCTTTCTTT. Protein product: CASSSRTGFEAFF.

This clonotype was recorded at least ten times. Here the CDR3 reads CASSEWGTDTQYF. In nucleotides, the CDR3 is TGTGCCAGCAGTGAATGGGGCACAGATACGCAGTATTTT. The V and J genes are TRBV25-1 and TRBJ2-3; no clear D gene. The CDR3 loop spans 13 amino acids. V lost 1 base to trimming and J lost 1 base, with 3 bases between them. In germline, CDR1 is MGHDK, CDR2 SYGVNS.

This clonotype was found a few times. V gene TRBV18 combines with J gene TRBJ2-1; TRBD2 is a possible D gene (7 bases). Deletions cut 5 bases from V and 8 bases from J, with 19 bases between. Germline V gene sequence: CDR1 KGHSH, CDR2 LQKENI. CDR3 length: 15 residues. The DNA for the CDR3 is TGTGCCAGCTCATTCCGCTCGGGGGGCCGAGATGAGCAGTTCTTC. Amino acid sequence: CASSFRSGGRDEQFF.